The sequence of this TCR beta chain was determined in a study of blood T cell repertoires in COVID-19. The overall study: Whether acute or convalescent, the COVID-19 samples came from the United States, Italy and Spain.

Germline values: CDR1 SEHNR, CDR2 FQNEAQ (reference sequence). V was clipped by 5 bases and J by 5 bases; unmatched bases: 6. The CDR3 length is 16 residues. In the original processing: By means of reference gene primer amplification, nucleated cell counts were estimated. The assay was immunoSEQ multiplex PCR, and TCRdb's table has in-frame clones only and misses some. V and J calls plus clone size are reproduced from that table; the DNA served to infer D and trimming. The table records roughly 130,000 clones, roughly 90% of them present only once. The genes are TRBV7-9 and TRBJ2-2; 12 positions match TRBD1. Sequences were obtained from peripheral blood. This clonotype originated in a man aged 60 to 75 with COVID-19, enrolled during active disease. CDR3 protein: CASSRDRGLLTGELFF. The CDR3 region has the DNA TGTGCCAGCAGCCGGGACAGGGGGCTATTGACCGGGGAGCTGTTTTTT.